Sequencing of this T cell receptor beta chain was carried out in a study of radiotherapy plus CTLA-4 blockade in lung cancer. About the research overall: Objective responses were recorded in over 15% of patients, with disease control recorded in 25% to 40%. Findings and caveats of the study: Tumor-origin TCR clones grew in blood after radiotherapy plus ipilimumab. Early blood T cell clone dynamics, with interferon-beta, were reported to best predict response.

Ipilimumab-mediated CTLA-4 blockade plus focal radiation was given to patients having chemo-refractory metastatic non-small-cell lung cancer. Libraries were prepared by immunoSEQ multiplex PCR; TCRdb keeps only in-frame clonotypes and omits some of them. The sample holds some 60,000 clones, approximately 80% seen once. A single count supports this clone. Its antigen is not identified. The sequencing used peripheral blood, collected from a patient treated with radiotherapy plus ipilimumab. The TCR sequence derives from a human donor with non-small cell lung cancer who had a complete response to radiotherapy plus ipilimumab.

CDR3 amino acids: CSVELPGGYGYTF. CDR3 nucleotides: TGCAGCGTTGAATTACCGGGGGGGTATGGCTACACCTTC. This chain links TRBV29-1 with TRBJ1-2; a weak D match, TRBD1 (5 bases). V was shortened by 2 bases and J by 5 bases, with 12 bases between the two germline ends. Germline-derived CDR1 and CDR2 are SQVTM and ANQGSEA. The CDR3 contains 13 residues. The full variable domain, rest sourced from reference TRBV29-1 and TRBJ1-2, is SAVISQKPSRDICQRGTSLTIQCQVDSQVTMMFWYRQQPGQSLTLIATANQGSEATYESGFVIDKFPISRPNLTFSTLTVSNMSPEDSSIYLCSVELPGGYGYTFGSGTRLTVV.